One sample yielded the 18 T cell receptor beta chains listed below, sequenced in a study of T cells after yellow fever vaccination (dated by TCRdb to between 2017 and 2020). The treatment or condition label of this sample denotes: live attenuated yellow fever vaccine strain. Library preparation was by 5' RACE. The sample was run on an Illumina HiSeq 2500. In TCRdb, the public reads were trimmed at Q25 with fastp and aligned with MiXCR, with productive beta chains retained. Rows matching on CDR3 protein sequence are summarized as one entry with the most common DNA and genes. This sample is represented by approximately 350,000 distinct CDR3 sequences; 11% of them were singletons. The ten largest clonotypes hold about 17% of the sample. Sequencing used PBMCs, obtained on the day of the first yellow fever vaccination. Receptors were obtained from a man younger than 30 who received the YFV17D yellow fever vaccine.

The chain links TRBV6-5 to TRBJ2-5; no definite D call. Looked up from germline, CDR1 is MNHEY and CDR2 is SVGAGI. The CDR3 runs to 12 residues. The V gene lost 5 bases and the J gene lost 3 bases, with 7 bases spanning the gap. The CDR3 loop is CASSADKETQYF. CDR3 DNA sequence: TGTGCCAGCAGTGCGGATAAAGAGACCCAGTACTTC.

This clonotype occurred a few times. This chain connects TRBV6-2 or TRBV6-3 to TRBJ2-7; 7 bases line up with TRBD1. The CDR3 runs to 17 residues. The ends lost 6 bases at V and 2 bases at J; junction bases unmatched: 16. Germline CDR1 MNHEY, CDR2 SVGEGT. The CDR3 is CASSYQGTGVSAYEQYF. In DNA, the CDR3 is TGTGCCAGCAGCTACCAGGGAACAGGGGTATCCGCCTACGAGCAGTACTTC.

This chain joins TRBV29-1 and TRBJ1-2; tentative D call: TRBD1 (5 bases). V dropped 6 bases and J dropped 4 bases, with 15 bases sitting between them. Germline values: CDR1 SQVTM, CDR2 ANQGSEA. This CDR3 contains 13 residues. CDR3: CSVTAEGTYGYTF. CDR3 in DNA: TGCAGCGTGACCGCCGAGGGGACCTATGGCTACACCTTC. Looking up the rest from reference TRBV29-1 and TRBJ1-2 gives the full variable domain: SAVISQKPSRDICQRGTSLTIQCQVDSQVTMMFWYRQQPGQSLTLIATANQGSEATYESGFVIDKFPISRPNLTFSTLTVSNMSPEDSSIYLCSVTAEGTYGYTFGSGTRLTVV.

This clonotype was found a few times. The CDR3 coding sequence is TGCGCCAGCAGCTTGGTTCTAGCGGGGGTAGACGAAGATACGCAGTATTTT. This codes for CASSLVLAGVDEDTQYF. The V call is TRBV5-1, the J call TRBJ2-3, with 10 positions matching TRBD2. CDR1 SGHRS and CDR2 YFSETQ come from the germline V gene. Trimming took 0 bases from V and 5 from J; bases not matched to a gene: 9. The CDR3 consists of 17 residues.

The chain combines TRBV4-3 with TRBJ2-1, with D tentatively TRBD1 (5 bases). The CDR3 contains 17 residues. Trimming cost V 3 bases and J 1 base, with 16 bases left between them. The germline CDR1 and CDR2 sequences are LGHNA and YSLEER. As DNA, the CDR3 is TGCGCCAGCAGCCATCTCAACCCCACAGGTTCCTACAATGAGCAGTTCTTC. This encodes CASSHLNPTGSYNEQFF.

This clonotype was found many times. V and J are TRBV7-2 and TRBJ2-3; tentative D call: TRBD2 (6 bases). CDR1 and CDR2 from the germline V gene are SGHTA and FQGNSA. V dropped 3 bases and J dropped 3 bases, with 13 bases sitting between them. The CDR3 runs 15 residues. CDR3 nucleotide sequence: TGTGCCAGCAGCTTTCGCGCTAGCGTAACAGATACGCAGTATTTT. This translates into CASSFRASVTDTQYF.

J is TRBJ1-3 and V is TRBV5-1; the D is unclear. Germline loops: CDR1 SGHRS, CDR2 YFSETQ. V lost 2 bases and J 0 bases, leaving 12 bases between the germline ends. The CDR3 spans 16 residues. CDR3 DNA: TGCGCCAGCAGCTTAGCAGACATCTTCTCTGGAAACACCATATATTTT. Protein: CASSLADIFSGNTIYF.

This rearrangement joins TRBV2 to TRBJ1-5; D remains ambiguous. This CDR3 has 18 residues. The V gene lost 5 bases and the J gene lost 2 bases, with 22 bases spanning the gap. Germline lookup yields CDR1 SNHLY and CDR2 FYNNEI. The chain's CDR3 is CASSTDKGGTTGNQPQHF. CDR3 nucleotides: TGTGCCAGCAGTACTGACAAAGGAGGTACGACCGGCAATCAGCCCCAGCATTTT.

The table lists this clonotype with a few counts. CDR3 region: CASSSPQGSKGYTF. The CDR3 coding sequence is TGTGCCAGCAGCTCGCCACAGGGGAGCAAAGGCTACACCTTC. The chain uses TRBV5-4 and TRBJ1-2; 7 positions match TRBD1. This CDR3 region has 14 residues. Germline CDR1 SGHNT, CDR2 YYREEE (reference sequence). Trimming removed 3 bases from V and 8 bases from J; junction bases left unmatched: 10.

Turning to this clonotype: At one boundary the junction diverges from the germline segment, which might be a read error. The CDR3 DNA follows: TGTGCCATCAGCTTAACGGACGAGCAGTACTTC. This gives the protein CAISLTDEQYF. The chain combines TRBV7-9 with TRBJ2-7; D remains ambiguous. The length of the CDR3 is 11 residues. Germline V gene data show CDR1 as SEHNR and CDR2 as FQNEAQ (reference sequence).

The gene calls are TRBV5-1 and TRBJ2-5; either TRBD1 or TRBD2 may fit D (6 bases each). CDR1 is SGHRS, CDR2 YFSETQ, per germline. The ends were cut back, 5 bases at V and 2 bases at J, with 16 bases in the middle. The CDR3 totals 15 residues. CDR3 DNA: TGCGCCAGCAGTCCTCATACAGGGACTCAAGAGACCCAGTACTTC. Protein sequence: CASSPHTGTQETQYF.

This chain connects TRBV4-2 to TRBJ2-5, with 8 bases fitting TRBD1. Germline V gene data show CDR1 as LGHNA and CDR2 as YNFKEQ. CDR3 length equals 17 residues. V lost 0 bases, J lost 3 bases, and 9 bases stayed unmatched. CDR3 nucleotides: TGTGCCAGCAGCCAAGACAGTGGGAACAGGGGGGAAGAGACCCAGTACTTC. It yields the protein CASSQDSGNRGEETQYF.

The chain employs TRBV4-3 and TRBJ2-7; D not resolved. The CDR3 is 15 amino acids. Germline loops: CDR1 LGHNA, CDR2 YSLEER. The V end lost 0 bases, the J end lost 6 bases, and 15 bases lay between the germline ends. CDR3 nucleotides: TGCGCCAGCAGCCAAGAGTCGGCTAGTGTCTCCGAGCAGTACTTC. Its protein product is CASSQESASVSEQYF.

This chain uses TRBV5-1 with TRBJ2-3, with a weak D call TRBD1 (6 bases). CDR1 and CDR2 (germline): SGHRS, YFSETQ. The CDR3 covers 14 residues. V lost 2 bases and J lost 2, with 9 bases in between. CDR3 DNA: TGCGCCAGCAGCTTACAGGGCCCCACAGATACGCAGTATTTT. Its translation is CASSLQGPTDTQYF. The complete variable domain, with remaining parts taken from reference TRBV5-1 and TRBJ2-3, reads KAGVTQTPRYLIKTRGQQVTLSCSPISGHRSVSWYQQTPGQGLQFLFEYFSETQRNKGNFPGRFSGRQFSNSRSEMNVSTLELGDSALYLCASSLQGPTDTQYFGPGTRLTVL.

This chain joins TRBV2 and TRBJ2-1; no clear D. V was shortened by 4 bases and J by 9 bases, with 13 bases between the two germline ends. CDR3 length: 13 amino acids. The germline V gene encodes CDR1 SNHLY and CDR2 FYNNEI. The chain's CDR3 is CASSGIGMREQFF. CDR3 nucleotides: TGTGCCAGCAGTGGGATAGGGATGCGTGAGCAGTTCTTC.

J is TRBJ1-1 and V is TRBV1; the table's D call, TRBD1, has no DNA check behind it. TRBV1 counts as a pseudogene. This CDR3 has 17 amino acids. This CDR3 reads CTSSQDRGQGGGTEAFF. For the CDR3, the DNA is TGCACCAGCAGCCAAGATCGTGGACAGGGAGGAGGCACTGAAGCTTTCTTT.

This clonotype was seen more than once but under ten times. This chain uses TRBV6-5 with TRBJ1-4, with D possibly matching TRBD1 (5 bases). Between the trimmed V and J ends, which lost 0 bases and 10 bases, there was a span of 12 bases. Germline CDR1 MNHEY, CDR2 SVGAGI. CDR3 length equals 14 residues. The DNA of the CDR3 is TGTGCCAGCAGTTACTCGGTGGGGGGGAGAAAACTGTTTTTT. It translates to CASSYSVGGRKLFF.

This chain uses TRBV7-6 with TRBJ2-1; TRBD2 aligns across 8 bases. From germline, CDR1 is SGHVS and CDR2 FNYEAQ. The CDR3 length is 15 residues. The junction had 11 bases not matched to a gene; V was cut back by 5 bases and J by 8 bases. The CDR3 is CASSLPPGGADEQFF. Here the CDR3 DNA reads TGTGCCAGCAGCCTCCCTCCCGGGGGGGCAGATGAGCAGTTCTTC.